This T cell receptor (beta chain) appears in the sequencing data of a study of molecular identifiers for immune sequencing clone quantification. Study background: Within a replicate experiment, RNA obtained from either about 20,000 or 100,000 naive CD8 cells was divided into five aliquots, and four of those aliquots were then sequenced.

This clonotype has more than one count but fewer than ten. Methods described previously, with TCR primers listed, were used for bulk TCR libraries. TCRdb independently ran MiXCR on the PCR reads; one entry per CDR3 protein. The profile covers over 100,000 distinct CDR3 sequences, with around 37% appearing a single time and less than 10% taken by the ten largest. Sorting recovered naive CD8 T cells on a CD8+CD4-CCR7+CD45RA+ profile. The TCR sequence derives from a human donor in good health. Some libraries in this study had Jurkat cell RNA spiked in. Sequencing input: naive CD8+ T cells from blood, with Jurkat cell RNA spiked in. Subset reported: FACS-sorted CD8+CD4-CCR7+CD45RA+ naive T cells.

The CDR3 is CSAPGQGEGNTIYF. The CDR3, as DNA: TGCAGTGCCCCCGGACAGGGGGAAGGAAACACCATATATTTT. The chain recombines TRBV20-1 with TRBJ1-3; 10 bases agree with TRBD1. Germline V CDR1 and CDR2: DFQATT, SNEGSKA (reference sequence). CDR3 length: 14 residues. V shed 6 bases, J shed 4 bases, and the junction held 6 bases outside the gene matches.